The rows below give T cell receptor beta chains drawn from one sample of a study of blood T cell repertoires in COVID-19. Profiled with immunoSEQ multiplex PCR; TCRdb holds only in-frame clones, not every one. Seen here are approximately 210,000 clones, 85% observed once, and the top ten hold approximately 0.99%. The sample was peripheral blood. The receptor set was obtained from a man aged 55 to 70 with COVID-19, enrolled during active disease. The CDR3 runs from the conserved cysteine through the conserved F or W. The D gene is left open where the match is weak. Part of the rows lack a size; the others show once, few, many or a class for expanded clones.

abundance,j_gene,v_gene,d_gene,CDR3aa,CDR3nt
-,TRBJ2-7,TRBV11-2,-,CASSVYSGEQYF,TGTGCCAGCAGCGTATACAGCGGCGAGCAGTACTTC
-,TRBJ2-5,TRBV9,-,CASSGGDPGETQYF,TGTGCCAGCAGCGGGGGAGATCCGGGAGAGACCCAGTACTTC
-,TRBJ1-1,TRBV10-3,-,CATAQGFEMNTEAFF,TGTGCCACCGCTCAGGGTTTCGAGATGAACACTGAAGCTTTCTTT
-,TRBJ1-1,TRBV27,-,CASSDFGESGTEAFF,TGTGCCAGCAGTGACTTCGGGGAATCGGGCACTGAAGCTTTCTTT
-,TRBJ2-7,TRBV6-5,-,CASSYRAGMSYEQYF,TGTGCCAGCAGTTACCGGGCAGGGATGTCCTACGAGCAGTACTTC
-,TRBJ1-2,TRBV5-1,TRBD1,CASGKGADYGYTF,TGCGCCAGCGGAAAGGGGGCGGACTATGGCTACACCTTC
-,TRBJ2-2,TRBV6-2/TRBV6-3,-,CASSPSGGQNTGELFF,TGTGCCAGCAGCCCTTCAGGAGGGCAGAACACCGGGGAGCTGTTTTTT
once,TRBJ1-6,TRBV5-5,-,CASSPGRGNSPLHF,TGTGCCAGCAGCCCCGGGAGGGGTAATTCACCCCTCCACTTT
-,TRBJ1-2,TRBV30,-,CAWSSTILDRAGGYTF,TGTGCCTGGAGTTCTACCATTCTCGACCGGGCGGGGGGCTACACCTTC
-,TRBJ1-1,TRBV7-2,-,CASSRQIDRSTEAFF,TGTGCCAGCAGCCGTCAAATCGACAGGAGCACTGAAGCTTTCTTT
-,TRBJ1-1,TRBV6-6,-,CASSTGNTEAFF,TGTGCCAGCAGCACAGGGAACACTGAAGCTTTCTTT
few,TRBJ1-3,TRBV30,-,CAWSVAGPGTIYF,TGTGCCTGGAGTGTGGCAGGTCCTGGCACCATATATTTT
-,TRBJ2-7,TRBV29-1,-,CSVGQSTYEQYF,TGCAGCGTAGGACAGAGCACCTACGAGCAGTACTTC
-,TRBJ2-7,TRBV9,-,CASSVEPYSYEQYF,TGTGCCAGCAGCGTAGAGCCGTACTCCTACGAGCAGTACTTC
-,TRBJ2-1,TRBV12-3/TRBV12-4,TRBD1,CASSLRTGDEQFF,TGTGCCAGCAGTTTACGGACAGGGGATGAGCAGTTCTTC
-,TRBJ1-1,TRBV4-2,-,CASSQDRGRRTEAFF,TGTGCCAGCAGCCAAGATCGAGGGAGGAGGACTGAAGCTTTCTTT
-,TRBJ1-1,TRBV11-2,-,CASSLDRGGNTEAFF,TGTGCCAGCAGCTTAGATCGGGGGGGGAACACTGAAGCTTTCTTT
once,TRBJ2-2,TRBV9,-,CASSVTAGELFF,TGTGCCAGCAGCGTAACAGCCGGGGAGCTGTTTTTT
-,TRBJ1-2,TRBV12-3/TRBV12-4,-,CASSFGAWGYTF,TGTGCCAGCAGTTTTGGGGCGTGGGGCTACACCTTC
-,TRBJ2-6,TRBV4-2,-,CASSQESGYGANVLTF,TGTGCCAGCAGCCAGGAATCAGGTTATGGGGCCAACGTCCTGACTTTC
-,TRBJ1-5,TRBV4-2,-,CASSQEDSKGNQPQHF,TGTGCCAGCAGCCAAGAGGACAGCAAGGGCAATCAGCCCCAGCATTTT
-,TRBJ2-1,TRBV27,-,CASSLVLASYNEQFF,TGTGCCAGCAGTCTGGTACTAGCTTCCTACAATGAGCAGTTCTTC
-,TRBJ1-1,TRBV30,-,CAWRQLNPTEAFF,TGTGCCTGGAGGCAGTTAAACCCCACCGAAGCTTTCTTT
-,TRBJ1-1,TRBV6-5,-,CASIGGGGLNTEAFF,TGTGCCAGCATCGGGGGAGGGGGGCTGAACACTGAAGCTTTCTTT
-,TRBJ2-5,TRBV4-2,TRBD1,CASSHDGQGIRETQYF,TGTGCCAGCAGCCACGATGGACAGGGGATCCGGGAGACCCAGTACTTC
-,TRBJ1-2,TRBV28,TRBD1,CASRLRQGSDGYTF,TGTGCCAGCAGGTTGCGACAGGGGTCGGATGGCTACACCTTC
-,TRBJ2-1,TRBV21-1,-,CASSKVPGLAGIWDEQFF,TGTGCCAGCAGCAAAGTACCGGGACTAGCGGGCATCTGGGATGAGCAGTTCTTC
-,TRBJ1-1,TRBV19,-,CASSISFGEAFF,TGTGCCAGTAGTATAAGCTTCGGTGAAGCTTTCTTT
-,TRBJ2-7,TRBV27,TRBD2,CASRGGVNAYEQYF,TGTGCCAGCAGGGGAGGGGTGAATGCCTACGAGCAGTACTTC
-,TRBJ1-5,TRBV28,-,CASSFSNQPQHF,TGTGCCAGCAGCTTCAGCAATCAGCCCCAGCATTTT
-,TRBJ1-5,TRBV7-9,-,CASSLEGGSQPQHF,TGTGCCAGCAGCTTAGAGGGGGGGAGTCAGCCCCAGCATTTT
-,TRBJ2-7,TRBV18,TRBD2,CASSQGLAALEQYF,TGTGCCAGCTCACAGGGACTAGCGGCCTTAGAGCAGTACTTC
-,TRBJ1-3,TRBV7-2,-,CASSLARPYSGNTIYF,TGTGCCAGCAGCTTAGCGCGTCCATACTCTGGAAACACCATATATTTT
-,TRBJ1-1,TRBV3-1/TRBV3-2,TRBD1,CASSPGTALEAFF,TGTGCCAGCAGTCCCGGGACAGCTCTTGAAGCTTTCTTT
-,TRBJ1-5,TRBV4-3,TRBD1,CASSQDSRTGALQPQHF,TGCGCCAGCAGCCAAGATAGCAGGACAGGGGCCCTTCAGCCCCAGCATTTT
-,TRBJ1-4,TRBV15,TRBD1,CATRQTGGLGIIEKLFF,TGTGCCACCAGGCAAACAGGGGGGCTAGGTATTATTGAAAAACTGTTTTTT
few,TRBJ1-2,TRBV6-6,-,CASSLDKANYGYTF,TGTGCCAGCAGTTTGGACAAAGCTAACTATGGCTACACCTTC
-,TRBJ1-3,TRBV5-1,-,CASSLDSRGNTIYF,TGCGCCAGCAGCCTTGACAGTCGGGGAAACACCATATATTTT
few,TRBJ2-1,TRBV6-1,TRBD1,CASSEARTGEYNEQFF,TGTGCCAGCAGTGAAGCGCGGACAGGGGAATACAATGAGCAGTTCTTC
-,TRBJ1-2,TRBV4-2,-,CASSQEPRGYTF,TGTGCCAGCAGCCAAGAGCCGCGGGGCTACACCTTC
-,TRBJ1-2,TRBV6-4,-,CASSVYGGSNYGYTF,TGTGCCAGCAGTGTATATGGGGGCAGCAACTATGGCTACACCTTC
-,TRBJ2-7,TRBV6-1,-,CASSRGVGEQYF,TGTGCCAGCTCCCGCGGGGTGGGCGAGCAGTACTTC
-,TRBJ2-3,TRBV11-2,-,CASSLNSLSTDTQYF,TGTGCCAGCAGCCTGAACAGTCTTAGCACAGATACGCAGTATTTT
once,TRBJ1-2,TRBV2,TRBD1,CASNVQGAHGYTF,TGTGCCAGCAACGTGCAGGGGGCGCATGGCTACACCTTC
-,TRBJ1-5,TRBV5-1,TRBD1,CASSMTGGYNQPQHF,TGCGCCAGCAGCATGACAGGGGGCTACAATCAGCCCCAGCATTTT
-,TRBJ1-1,TRBV7-9,-,CASSSYTEAFF,TGTGCCAGCAGCTCGTACACTGAAGCTTTCTTT
-,TRBJ2-2,TRBV28,TRBD2,CASSLAGGGAGELFF,TGTGCCAGCAGTCTAGCGGGAGGTGGGGCCGGGGAGCTGTTTTTT
few,TRBJ1-3,TRBV5-5,-,CASSPAAGNTIYF,TGTGCCAGCAGTCCGGCGGCCGGAAACACCATATATTTT
few,TRBJ1-6,TRBV5-1,-,CASSSGHTNSPLHF,TGCGCCAGCTCCTCTGGGCACACCAATTCACCCCTCCACTTT
-,TRBJ2-2,TRBV5-1,-,CASSFQGQNTGELFF,TGCGCCAGCAGCTTTCAGGGGCAGAACACCGGGGAGCTGTTTTTT
-,TRBJ1-1,TRBV10-3,-,CAIRRDTEAFF,TGTGCCATCAGACGGGACACTGAAGCTTTCTTT
once,TRBJ1-1,TRBV6-5,-,CASSRGGEGTEAFF,TGTGCCAGCTCTAGAGGGGGAGAGGGCACTGAAGCTTTCTTT
-,TRBJ2-1,TRBV21-1,-,CASSTPGLADYNEQFF,TGTGCCAGCAGCACCCCCGGACTAGCGGATTACAATGAGCAGTTCTTC
-,TRBJ2-2,TRBV7-2,-,CASSTPTGTNTGELFF,TGTGCCAGCAGTACACCGACAGGAACGAACACCGGGGAGCTGTTTTTT
-,TRBJ1-2,TRBV5-4,-,CASTLNGFDGYTF,TGTGCCAGCACCCTGAACGGTTTCGATGGCTACACCTTC
-,TRBJ1-2,TRBV12-3/TRBV12-4,-,CASRIDSYYGYTF,TGTGCCAGCAGGATAGACAGCTACTATGGCTACACCTTC
once,TRBJ2-2,TRBV5-1,TRBD2,CASSALRGVAGTGELFF,TGCGCCAGCAGCGCCTTACGGGGGGTAGCGGGCACCGGGGAGCTGTTTTTT
once,TRBJ1-2,TRBV28,-,CASSLIGGNYGYTF,TGTGCCAGCAGCCTGATTGGGGGGAACTATGGCTACACCTTC
-,TRBJ2-5,TRBV15,-,CATSRPEETQYF,TGTGCCACCAGCAGACCTGAAGAGACCCAGTACTTC
few,TRBJ1-5,TRBV18,-,CASSPTATNQPQHF,TGTGCCAGCTCACCGACAGCTACCAATCAGCCCCAGCATTTT